The clone carrying this TCR beta chain showed up many times. Its antigen remains unidentified. This entry belongs to a study of T cell repertoires in cytomegalovirus infection. Looking at the study overall: CMV infection and matching HLA type were both indicated by public TCR beta signatures. Study-wide points: Adding up the frequency of public TCR beta families identified people who carried CMV plus the relevant HLA. Predominance within the ex vivo response was attributable to HLA-C-restricted CMV-specific TCR beta clonotypes.

TCRdb reprocessed the reads via MiXCR and lists one record per CDR3 protein. The repertoire holds about 180,000 distinct CDR3 sequences, with roughly an eighth as singletons. The CDR3 spans 13 residues. The junction had 5 bases not matched to a gene; V was cut back by 5 bases and J by 10 bases. This clonotype was sampled from a human donor in good health (CMV status not recorded). Some clones in this sample may be carry-over from other donors' samples. The sequencing sample was made of PBMCs. V is TRBV12-3 or TRBV12-4 and J is TRBJ2-1; 10 nucleotides agree with TRBD2. The CDR3, as DNA: TGTGCCAGCAGTCCTAGCGGGAGAGGGGAGCAGTTCTTC. Amino acids: CASSPSGRGEQFF.